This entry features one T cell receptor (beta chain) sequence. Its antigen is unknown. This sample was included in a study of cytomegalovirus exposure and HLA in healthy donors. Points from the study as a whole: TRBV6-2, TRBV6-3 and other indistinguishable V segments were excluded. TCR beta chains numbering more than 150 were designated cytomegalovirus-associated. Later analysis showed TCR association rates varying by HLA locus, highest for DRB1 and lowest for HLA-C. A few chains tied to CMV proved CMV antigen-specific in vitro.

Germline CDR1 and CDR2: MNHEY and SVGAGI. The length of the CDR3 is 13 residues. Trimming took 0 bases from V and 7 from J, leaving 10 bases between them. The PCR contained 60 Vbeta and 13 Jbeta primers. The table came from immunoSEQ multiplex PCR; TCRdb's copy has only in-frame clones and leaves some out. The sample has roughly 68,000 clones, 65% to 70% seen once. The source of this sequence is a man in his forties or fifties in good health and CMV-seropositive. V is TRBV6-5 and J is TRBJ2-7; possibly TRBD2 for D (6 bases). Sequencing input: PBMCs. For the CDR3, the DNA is TGTGCCAGCAGTTACTCCCTACGGGGGGAGCAGTACTTC. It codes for CASSYSLRGEQYF.